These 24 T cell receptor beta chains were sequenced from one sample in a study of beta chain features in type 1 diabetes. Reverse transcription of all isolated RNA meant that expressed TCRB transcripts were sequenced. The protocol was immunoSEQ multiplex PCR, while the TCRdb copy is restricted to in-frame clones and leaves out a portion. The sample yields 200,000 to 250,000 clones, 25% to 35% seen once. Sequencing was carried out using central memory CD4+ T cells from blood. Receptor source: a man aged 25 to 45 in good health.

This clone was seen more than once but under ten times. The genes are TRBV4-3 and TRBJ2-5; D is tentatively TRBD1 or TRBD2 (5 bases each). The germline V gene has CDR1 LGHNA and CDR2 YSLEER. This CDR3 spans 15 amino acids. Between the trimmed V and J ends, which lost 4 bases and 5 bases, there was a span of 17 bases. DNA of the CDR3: TGCGCCAGCAGCCGCTCGAGGGGTCCTGAGGAGACCCAGTACTTC. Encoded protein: CASSRSRGPEETQYF.

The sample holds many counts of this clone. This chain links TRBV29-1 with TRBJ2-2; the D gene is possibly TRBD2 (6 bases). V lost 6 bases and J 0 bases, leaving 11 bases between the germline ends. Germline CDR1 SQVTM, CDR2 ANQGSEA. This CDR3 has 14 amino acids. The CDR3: CSVRTTPNTGELFF. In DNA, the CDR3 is TGCAGCGTCCGGACTACTCCGAACACCGGGGAGCTGTTTTTT.

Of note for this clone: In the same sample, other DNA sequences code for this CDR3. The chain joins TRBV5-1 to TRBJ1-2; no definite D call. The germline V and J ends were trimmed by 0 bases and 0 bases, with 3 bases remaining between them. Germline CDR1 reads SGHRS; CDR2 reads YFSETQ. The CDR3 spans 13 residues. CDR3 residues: CASSLGANYGYTF. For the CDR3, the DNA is TGCGCCAGCAGCTTGGGGGCTAACTATGGCTACACCTTC.

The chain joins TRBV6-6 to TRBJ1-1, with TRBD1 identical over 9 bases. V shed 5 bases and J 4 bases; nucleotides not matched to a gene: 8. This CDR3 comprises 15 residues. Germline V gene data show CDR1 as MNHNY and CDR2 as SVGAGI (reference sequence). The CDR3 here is CASSRGQGSTTEAFF. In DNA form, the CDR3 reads TGTGCCAGCAGTCGCGGACAGGGGTCTACCACTGAAGCTTTCTTT.

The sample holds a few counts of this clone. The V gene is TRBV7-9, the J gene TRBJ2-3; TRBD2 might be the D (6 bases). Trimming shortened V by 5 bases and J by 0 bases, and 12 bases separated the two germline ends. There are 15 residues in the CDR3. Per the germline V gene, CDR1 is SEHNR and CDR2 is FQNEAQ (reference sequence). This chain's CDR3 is CASSQPEGSTDTQYF. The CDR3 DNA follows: TGTGCCAGCAGCCAACCGGAGGGGAGCACAGATACGCAGTATTTT.

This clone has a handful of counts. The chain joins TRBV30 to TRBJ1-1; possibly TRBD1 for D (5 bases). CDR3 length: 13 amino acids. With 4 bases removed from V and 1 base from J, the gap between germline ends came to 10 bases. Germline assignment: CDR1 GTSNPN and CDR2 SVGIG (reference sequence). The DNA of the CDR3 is TGTGCCTGGACCTGGAGGGGGAACACTGAAGCTTTCTTT. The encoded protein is CAWTWRGNTEAFF.

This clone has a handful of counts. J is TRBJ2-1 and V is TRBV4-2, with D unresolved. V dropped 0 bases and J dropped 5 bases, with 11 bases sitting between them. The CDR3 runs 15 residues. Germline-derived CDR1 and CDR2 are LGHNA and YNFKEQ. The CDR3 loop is CASSQDGRPDNEQFF. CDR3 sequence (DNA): TGTGCCAGCAGCCAAGACGGCAGACCAGACAATGAGCAGTTCTTC.

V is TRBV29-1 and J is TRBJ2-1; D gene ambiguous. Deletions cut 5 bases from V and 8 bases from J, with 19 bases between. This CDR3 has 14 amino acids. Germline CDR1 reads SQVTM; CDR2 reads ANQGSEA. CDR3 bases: TGCAGCGTTCTGTTACAGAGCCCCAAGGATGAGCAGTTCTTC. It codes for CSVLLQSPKDEQFF.

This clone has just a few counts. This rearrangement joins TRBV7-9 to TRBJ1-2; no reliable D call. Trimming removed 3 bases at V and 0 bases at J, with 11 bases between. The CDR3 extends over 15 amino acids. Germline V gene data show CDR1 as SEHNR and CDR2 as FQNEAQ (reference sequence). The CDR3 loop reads CASSFQEEANYGYTF. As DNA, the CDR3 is TGTGCCAGCAGCTTCCAGGAGGAAGCTAACTATGGCTACACCTTC.

The CDR3 DNA reads TGTGCCAGCTCACAAGCAACTAGCGGGATGACAGATACGCAGTATTTT. Protein: CASSQATSGMTDTQYF. The gene calls are TRBV18 and TRBJ2-3; 10 nucleotides align to TRBD2. Germline assignment: CDR1 KGHSH and CDR2 LQKENI. This CDR3 comprises 16 residues. V lost 4 bases and J lost 3; bases outside the gene matches: 7.

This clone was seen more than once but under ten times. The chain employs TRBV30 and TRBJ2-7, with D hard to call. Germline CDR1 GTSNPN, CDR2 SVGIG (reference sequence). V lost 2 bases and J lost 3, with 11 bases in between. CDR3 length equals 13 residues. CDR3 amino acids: CAWSPGSFYEQYF. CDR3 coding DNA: TGTGCCTGGAGTCCAGGCAGCTTCTACGAGCAGTACTTC. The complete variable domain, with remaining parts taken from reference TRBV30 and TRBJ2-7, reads SQTIHQWPATLVQPVGSPLSLECTVEGTSNPNLYWYRQAAGRGLQLLFYSVGIGQISSEVPQNLSASRPQDRQFILSSKKLLLSDSGFYLCAWSPGSFYEQYFGPGTRLTVT.

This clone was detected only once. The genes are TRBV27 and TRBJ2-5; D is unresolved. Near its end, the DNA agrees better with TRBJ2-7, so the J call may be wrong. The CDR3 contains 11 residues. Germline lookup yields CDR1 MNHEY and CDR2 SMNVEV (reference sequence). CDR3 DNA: TGTGCCAGCACCCATCCCTACGAGCAGTACTTC. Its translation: CASTHPYEQYF.

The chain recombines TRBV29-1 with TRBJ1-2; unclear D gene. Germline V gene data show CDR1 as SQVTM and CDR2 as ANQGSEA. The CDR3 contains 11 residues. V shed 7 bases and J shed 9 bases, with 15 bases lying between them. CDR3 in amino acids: CSGSGKGSYTF. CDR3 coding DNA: TGCAGCGGCTCCGGGAAAGGAAGCTACACCTTC.

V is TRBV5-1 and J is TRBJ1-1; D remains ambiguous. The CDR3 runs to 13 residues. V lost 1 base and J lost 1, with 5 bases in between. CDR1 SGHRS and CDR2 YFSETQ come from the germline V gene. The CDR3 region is CASSLNRNTEAFF. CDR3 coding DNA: TGCGCCAGCAGCTTGAACCGGAACACTGAAGCTTTCTTT.

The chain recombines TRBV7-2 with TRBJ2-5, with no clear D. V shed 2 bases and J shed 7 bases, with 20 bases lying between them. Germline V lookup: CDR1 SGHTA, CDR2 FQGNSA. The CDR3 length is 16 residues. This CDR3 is CASSLFHRREKSTQYF. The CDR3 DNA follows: TGTGCCAGCAGCTTATTCCATCGGAGAGAGAAGTCGACCCAGTACTTC.

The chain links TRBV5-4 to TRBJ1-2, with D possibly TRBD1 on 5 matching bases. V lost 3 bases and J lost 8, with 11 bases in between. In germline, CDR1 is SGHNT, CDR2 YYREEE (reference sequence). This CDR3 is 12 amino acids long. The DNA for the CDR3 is TGTGCCAGCAGCTCATACGGGGGAGGCTACACCTTC. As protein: CASSSYGGGYTF. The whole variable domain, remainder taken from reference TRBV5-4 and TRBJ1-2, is ETGVTQSPTHLIKTRGQQVTLRCSSQSGHNTVSWYQQALGQGPQFIFQYYREEENGRGNFPPRFSGLQFPNYSSELNVNALELDDSALYLCASSSYGGGYTFGSGTRLTVV.

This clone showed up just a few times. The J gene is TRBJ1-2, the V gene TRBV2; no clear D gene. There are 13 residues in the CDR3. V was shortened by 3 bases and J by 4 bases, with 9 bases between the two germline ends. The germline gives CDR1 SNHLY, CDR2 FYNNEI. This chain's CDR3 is CASSDKGIYGYTF. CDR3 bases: TGTGCCAGCAGTGATAAGGGAATCTATGGCTACACCTTC.

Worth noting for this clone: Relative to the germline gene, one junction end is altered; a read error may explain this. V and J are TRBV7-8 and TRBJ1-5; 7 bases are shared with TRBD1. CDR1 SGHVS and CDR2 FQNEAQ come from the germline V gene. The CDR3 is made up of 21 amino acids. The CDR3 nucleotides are TGTGACAGCAGCCCCTATCGCATCTTGGGCCGCGGGACAGATAAACATCAGCCCCAGCATTTT. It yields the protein CDSSPYRILGRGTDKHQPQHF.

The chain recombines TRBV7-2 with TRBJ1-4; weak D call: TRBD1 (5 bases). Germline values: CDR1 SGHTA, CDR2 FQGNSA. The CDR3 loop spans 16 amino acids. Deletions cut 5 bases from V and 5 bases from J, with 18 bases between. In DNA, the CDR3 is TGTGCCAGCAGCCTCCGGCCGGGACGGGAAAATGAAAAACTGTTTTTT. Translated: CASSLRPGRENEKLFF. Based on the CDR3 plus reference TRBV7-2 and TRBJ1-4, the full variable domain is GAGVSQSPSNKVTEKGKDVELRCDPISGHTALYWYRQSLGQGLEFLIYFQGNSAPDKSGLPSDRFSAERTGGSVSTLTIQRTQQEDSAVYLCASSLRPGRENEKLFFGSGTQLSVL.

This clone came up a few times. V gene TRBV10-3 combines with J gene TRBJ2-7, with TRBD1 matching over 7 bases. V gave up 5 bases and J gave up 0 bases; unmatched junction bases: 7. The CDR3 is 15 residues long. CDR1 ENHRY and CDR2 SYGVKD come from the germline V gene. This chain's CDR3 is CAISPTGQTSYEQYF. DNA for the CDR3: TGTGCCATCAGTCCCACGGGACAGACCTCCTACGAGCAGTACTTC.

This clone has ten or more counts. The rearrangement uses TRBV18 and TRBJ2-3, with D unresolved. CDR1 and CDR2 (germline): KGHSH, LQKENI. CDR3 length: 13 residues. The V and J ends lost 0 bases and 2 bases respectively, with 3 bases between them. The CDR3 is CASSPPTTDTQYF. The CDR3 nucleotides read TGTGCCAGCTCACCACCGACCACAGATACGCAGTATTTT.

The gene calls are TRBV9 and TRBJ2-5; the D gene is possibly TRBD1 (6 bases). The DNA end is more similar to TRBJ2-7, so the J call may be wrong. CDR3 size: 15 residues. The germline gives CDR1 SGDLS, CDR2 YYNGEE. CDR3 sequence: CASSSRPGVGYEQYF. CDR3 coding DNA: TGTGCCAGCAGCTCCCGCCCAGGGGTGGGCTACGAGCAGTACTTC.

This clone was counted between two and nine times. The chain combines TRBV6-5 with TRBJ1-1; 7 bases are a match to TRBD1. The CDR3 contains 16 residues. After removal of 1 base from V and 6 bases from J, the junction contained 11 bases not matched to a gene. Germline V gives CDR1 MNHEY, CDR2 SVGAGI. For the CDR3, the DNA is TGTGCCAGCAGTTACTTCCGCGCGGGACAGCGATCTGAAGCTTTCTTT. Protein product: CASSYFRAGQRSEAFF.

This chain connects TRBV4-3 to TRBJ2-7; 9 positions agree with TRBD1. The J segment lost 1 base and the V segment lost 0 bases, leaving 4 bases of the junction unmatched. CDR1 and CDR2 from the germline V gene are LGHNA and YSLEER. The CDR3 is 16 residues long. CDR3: CASSQDTTGGSYEQYF. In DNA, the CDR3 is TGCGCCAGCAGCCAAGATACGACAGGGGGGTCCTACGAGCAGTACTTC.